This TCR beta chain was found in a study of OX40 agonist ivuxolimab in advanced cancers. With regard to the full study: Ivuxolimab was an agonistic, fully human IgG2 monoclonal antibody directed against OX40 (CD134), a costimulatory receptor. The monotherapy dose-escalation portion (N of about 50 patients) of the phase I ivuxolimab trial is reported in the paper. Three dose-escalation patients achieved partial responses, one with hepatocellular carcinoma and two with cutaneous melanoma. Patients were allowed to have had prior anti-PD-1, anti-PD-L1 or anti-CTLA-4 therapy, and approximately 40% of the dose-escalation patients had been treated with checkpoint inhibitors. Of the roughly 52 dose-escalation patients, hepatocellular carcinoma was present in approximately 20, melanoma in roughly 15, renal cell carcinoma in 9 and head and neck cancer in 9. Peripheral TCRbeta sequencing was intended to test whether TCR sequence diversity was altered and clonal T-cell expansion was caused by ivuxolimab. A male proportion of almost 85% and a mean age of approximately 62 years, ranging from 23 to 79, were recorded for the dose-escalation cohort. Intravenous ivuxolimab was administered to patients every 2 weeks at six dose levels: 0.01, 0.1, 0.3, 1.5, 3 and 10 mg/kg. What the research found in general, with its limitations: In the 0.1-3.0 mg/kg groups, partial responders had among the lowest normalized peripheral clonal expansion, particularly in CD8+ T cells. Antigen specificity was not determined for the clonally expanded peripheral T cells. Low levels of normalized T-cell clonal expansion were also seen in some patients who did not respond. At doses of 0.1 to 3.0 mg/kg, clonal expansion of both CD4+ and CD8+ T cells in blood was seen between baseline and week 6. After ivuxolimab, more expanded clones were found on average in CD8+ T cells than in CD4+ T cells.

This clone was recorded once. No antigen is known for it. Qualities for individual bases were not recorded, and no much larger clone is one base off. Patients with autoimmune disease history or receiving systemic immunosuppression were excluded from the trial. Peripheral blood for TCR sequencing was collected from all dose cohorts at baseline, on cycle 4 day 1, and on cycle 7 day 1. The samples were taken from a phase I, first-in-human, multicenter, open-label dose-escalation trial of ivuxolimab. Adults with locally advanced or metastatic melanoma, renal cell, hepatocellular, or head and neck squamous cell carcinoma were enrolled in the trial. CD4+ and CD8+ T cells were sorted separately from peripheral blood before TCR sequencing. Genomic DNA was extracted from sorted cells for sequencing of the TCRbeta CDR3 region. The immunoSEQ Assay was used to sequence the TCRbeta CDR3 regions. Not all clones reach the TCRdb copy of this immuneACCESS table, which keeps in-frame sequences only. Checked studies attribute under half of the gap to unresolved V genes and leave the rest unexplained. The sample has roughly 61,000 clones on record, about 85% of them singletons. About 0.38% of the sample lies in the top ten.

For CDR1 and CDR2, the germline V gene lists SGDLS and YYNGEE. V lost 0 bases and J lost 3 bases; the stretch between them is 9 bases long. The CDR3 numbers 15 residues from cysteine through phenylalanine. The read is trimmed to its CDR3 DNA, 45 bases read in frame from base 1. Sample: CD4+ or CD8+ T cells sorted from blood, taken in a trial of the OX40 agonist ivuxolimab. The chain links TRBV9 with TRBJ2-2; the D region possibly corresponds to TRBD2 (5 bases align). The origin of this receptor is an adult with an advanced solid tumor such as melanoma, head and neck, liver or kidney cancer. The bases read TGTGCCAGCAGCGTAGCGTGGGGAGACACCGGGGAGCTGTTTTTT. This yields the protein CASSVAWGDTGELFF.